This entry lists 3 T cell receptor beta chains sequenced from one sample in a study of blood T cell repertoires in COVID-19. Clones were sequenced by immunoSEQ multiplex PCR, and TCRdb holds only the in-frame ones, with some missing. The sample holds over 65,000 clones; roughly 90% are singletons and the top ten take 6% to 7.5%. Material for sequencing was peripheral blood. The source is a human donor in a cohort sampled during active COVID-19.

In DNA, the CDR3 is TGTGCCAGTAGTCGGGGGGTACTCTCCTACAATGAGCAGTTCTTC. It is translated as CASSRGVLSYNEQFF. The genes are TRBV19 and TRBJ2-1, with 7 bases identical to TRBD2. This CDR3 region has 15 residues. The junction had 4 bases not matched to a gene; V was cut back by 5 bases and J by 0 bases. The germline CDR1 and CDR2 sequences are LNHDA and SQIVND (reference sequence).

The chain is built from TRBV5-4 and TRBJ2-5; 8 bases map to TRBD1. CDR1 is SGHNT and CDR2 is YYREEE in the germline V gene (reference sequence). The V and J ends lost 2 bases and 5 bases, in that order; junction bases with no gene match: 5. The CDR3 spans 14 residues. In DNA form, the CDR3 reads TGTGCCAGCAGCTTAAAAGACAGGGGTGAGACCCAGTACTTC. It is translated as CASSLKDRGETQYF.

The chain employs TRBV5-1 and TRBJ2-2; 10 positions match TRBD1. The V gene's germline CDR1 is SGHRS and CDR2 YFSETQ. CDR3 length equals 15 residues. The junction had 2 bases not matched to a gene; V was cut back by 0 bases and J by 6 bases. As DNA, the CDR3 is TGCGCCAGCAGCTTGGCAGGACAGGGGGCCGGGGAGCTGTTTTTT. Its protein is CASSLAGQGAGELFF.